Listed below are T cell receptor beta chains from one sample, sequenced in a study of T cells after yellow fever vaccination. MiXCR, applied by TCRdb to the 5' RACE reads, yields one record per CDR3 protein. This sample carries hundreds of thousands of distinct CDR3 sequences, roughly an eighth of them seen once, and the ten largest clones take 15%. The sequencing here drew on PBMCs, taken on the day of the yellow fever booster vaccination. Receptor source: a man younger than 45 who received the YFV17D yellow fever vaccine. The CDR3 runs from the conserved cysteine through the conserved F or W. The D gene is left open where the match is weak. For some rows the clone size is stated as once, few or many, or as a class when expanded; others skip it.

J: TRBJ2-6
V: TRBV20-1
D: -
size: -
DNA: TGCAGTGCCCCGCGGGGGCGGTCTGGGGCCAACGTCCTGACTTTC
CDR3: CSAPRGRSGANVLTF

J: TRBJ2-1
V: TRBV20-1
D: TRBD1
size: -
DNA: TGCAGTGCTAGCGAAAATAACAGGGGAAATGAGCAGTTCTTC
CDR3: CSASENNRGNEQFF

J: TRBJ2-7
V: TRBV12-3/TRBV12-4
D: TRBD2
size: -
DNA: TGTGCCAGCAGCATAGCGGGGGGCGGCCCCCGCGAGCAGTACTTC
CDR3: CASSIAGGGPREQYF

J: TRBJ2-1
V: TRBV6-2/TRBV6-3
D: -
size: -
DNA: TGTGCCAGCAGTTACCCCCGGCCTGAGCAGTTCTTC
CDR3: CASSYPRPEQFF

J: TRBJ2-1
V: TRBV29-1
D: -
size: -
DNA: TGCAGCGTTGAGTCACCCCCCCACCTGGAGGGCAATGAGCAGTTCTTC
CDR3: CSVESPPHLEGNEQFF

J: TRBJ2-7
V: TRBV20-1
D: -
size: few
DNA: TGCAGTGCTAGAGGCCGCATCCTCTCCTACGAGCAGTACTTC
CDR3: CSARGRILSYEQYF

J: TRBJ1-5
V: TRBV25-1
D: -
size: many
DNA: TGTGCCAGCAGACCAATTACGGATCAGCCCCAGCATTTT
CDR3: CASRPITDQPQHF

J: TRBJ2-7
V: TRBV29-1
D: -
size: few
DNA: TGCAGCGTTGCCGACGGTACCTACGAGCAGTACTTC
CDR3: CSVADGTYEQYF

J: TRBJ1-6
V: TRBV5-1
D: TRBD1
size: -
DNA: TGCGCCAGCAGCAATGACAGGGGTTCACCCCTCCACTTT
CDR3: CASSNDRGSPLHF

J: TRBJ2-7
V: TRBV9
D: TRBD1
size: few
DNA: TGTGCCAGCAGCGCCCCGGGACAGGGGGCCTACGAGCAGTACTTC
CDR3: CASSAPGQGAYEQYF

J: TRBJ2-2
V: TRBV14
D: -
size: many
DNA: TGTGCCAGCAGTCCCTACACCGGGGAGCTGTTTTTT
CDR3: CASSPYTGELFF

J: TRBJ2-7
V: TRBV6-6
D: -
size: -
DNA: TGTGCCAGCAGTTGGGAGAACTCCTACGAGCAGTACTTC
CDR3: CASSWENSYEQYF

J: TRBJ2-1
V: TRBV10-3
D: -
size: -
DNA: TGTGCCATCAGTGAGTCGTTCGGGAGTGGCAATGAGCAGTTCTTC
CDR3: CAISESFGSGNEQFF

J: TRBJ2-1
V: TRBV20-1
D: TRBD2
size: -
DNA: TGCAGTGCTAGACCACTGGACCGCTTGACTAGCGGGAGGGCCGTAAATGAGCAGTTCTTC
CDR3: CSARPLDRLTSGRAVNEQFF

J: TRBJ2-7
V: TRBV7-8
D: TRBD2
size: -
DNA: TGTGCCAGCAGCCAGCGACTAGCGGGAGCCGTCTACGAGCAGTACTTC
CDR3: CASSQRLAGAVYEQYF